The present entry profiles one T cell receptor (beta chain) with its context. These data originate in a study of blood T cell repertoires in COVID-19. Study details: Acute and convalescent COVID-19 samples came from the United States, Italy and Spain.

In the study's own analysis: Researchers report that nucleated cell counts were estimated from reference gene primer amplification. The repertoire was sequenced with immunoSEQ multiplex PCR; TCRdb's copy has only in-frame clones and lacks some. The D gene and trimming were derived from the DNA, and the V and J assignments and clone size from that table. The data hold 200,000 to 300,000 clones, with around 89% observed a single time. Categorization into cohorts depended on clinical history that participants reported. This CDR3 is 15 amino acids long. Germline CDR1 and CDR2: SGHTS and YDEGEE. V lost 2 bases and J lost 2, with 14 bases in between.

Sequencing was performed on PBMCs or T cells enriched from blood (not recorded which). The TCR comes from a woman in her thirties or forties with acute COVID-19. J is TRBJ2-7 and V is TRBV5-8; possibly TRBD2 for D (6 bases). The CDR3 nucleotides are TGTGCCAGCAGCTTATTCGCGGGGCCTGCCTACGAGCAGTACTTC. Its translation: CASSLFAGPAYEQYF.